Below are 30 T cell receptor beta chains sequenced from a single sample in a study of blood T cell repertoires in COVID-19. The method was immunoSEQ multiplex PCR; TCRdb's version includes in-frame clones alone and lacks a portion of them. The data hold approximately 350,000 clones, with about 90% observed a single time. Sample: peripheral blood. The receptors were sampled from a woman aged 18 to 35 who had recovered from COVID-19.

The rearrangement uses TRBV24-1 and TRBJ2-1, with D possibly matching TRBD2 (6 bases). CDR3 length: 13 residues. Trimming removed 7 bases from V and 12 bases from J, with 18 bases in between. Looked up from germline, CDR1 is KGHDR and CDR2 is SFDVKD. The CDR3 DNA reads TGTGCCACCAGCGTGGGACTTAATGGCGCGCAGTTCTTC. Translating gives CATSVGLNGAQFF.

In this sample, this clone turned up once. The gene calls are TRBV10-1 and TRBJ2-3; TRBD2 matches 7 bases. Germline CDR1 reads WNHNN; CDR2 reads SYGVQD (reference sequence). The CDR3 extends over 15 amino acids. V lost 2 bases to trimming and J lost 5 bases; unmatched junction nucleotides: 7. The CDR3 DNA reads TGCGCCAGCAGTGAGGTGGGAGGGCGGCAAGATACGCAGTATTTT. Its protein product is CASSEVGGRQDTQYF.

The chain joins TRBV7-9 to TRBJ1-2, with D unclear. V lost 2 bases and J 2 bases, leaving 6 bases between the germline ends. Germline CDR1 reads SEHNR; CDR2 reads FQNEAQ (reference sequence). The CDR3 length is 13 residues. This chain's CDR3 is CASSLSQNYGYTF. The CDR3 DNA follows: TGTGCCAGCAGCTTAAGCCAAAACTATGGCTACACCTTC.

This chain uses TRBV7-2 with TRBJ2-5, with 7 bases matching TRBD2. CDR1 is SGHTA and CDR2 is FQGNSA in the germline V gene. Losses at the gene ends were 5 bases for V and 5 bases for J; bases not matched to a gene: 8. CDR3 length: 14 residues. The CDR3 nucleotides read TGTGCCAGCAGCCCCGTGACCGGGGGGGAGACCCAGTACTTC. Its translation: CASSPVTGGETQYF.

The genes are TRBV30 and TRBJ1-6; D is ambiguous. Germline CDR1 reads GTSNPN; CDR2 reads SVGIG (reference sequence). The CDR3 covers 13 residues. The V end was cut by 0 bases, the J end by 14 bases, with 14 bases between. CDR3 nucleotide sequence: TGTGCCTGGAGTGTAAGTCTGAGTTCGTCCCTCCACTTT. Encoded protein: CAWSVSLSSSLHF. Combining the CDR3 with reference TRBV30 and TRBJ1-6 gives the whole variable domain SQTIHQWPATLVQPVGSPLSLECTVEGTSNPNLYWYRQAAGRGLQLLFYSVGIGQISSEVPQNLSASRPQDRQFILSSKKLLLSDSGFYLCAWSVSLSSSLHFGNGTRLTVT.

This clone showed up just once. CDR3 sequence: CASSIGAVIYF. In DNA form, the CDR3 reads TGTGCCAGTAGTATAGGGGCAGTTATATATTTT. The chain joins TRBV19 to TRBJ1-3, with D uncertain. The length of the CDR3 is 11 residues. V dropped 1 base and J dropped 13 bases, with 8 bases sitting between them. CDR1 and CDR2 from the germline V gene are LNHDA and SQIVND (reference sequence).

This rearrangement joins TRBV28 to TRBJ2-7; D possibly corresponds to TRBD1 (7 bases). The CDR3 totals 14 residues. V was trimmed by 10 bases and J by 4 bases, leaving 20 bases between them. CDR1 is MDHEN and CDR2 is SYDVKM in the germline V gene. CDR3 nucleotide sequence: TGTGCCACAGAGACAGGGCGGGATGGATACGAGCAGTACGTC. Translation gives CATETGRDGYEQYV.

The chain links TRBV12-5 to TRBJ1-6; 8 nucleotides agree with TRBD1. The CDR3 runs 17 residues. Germline V gives CDR1 LGHNT, CDR2 FRNRAP. The junction had 11 bases not matched to a gene; V was cut back by 0 bases and J by 10 bases. The CDR3 loop reads CASGLVLDRVFGSPLHF. CDR3 DNA: TGTGCTAGTGGTTTGGTCTTGGACAGGGTTTTTGGATCACCCCTCCACTTT.

The chain couples TRBV20-1 to TRBJ1-2, with a tentative D call TRBD1 (6 bases). Looked up from germline, CDR1 is DFQATT and CDR2 is SNEGSKA (reference sequence). There are 15 residues in the CDR3. V lost 3 bases and J lost 2, with 16 bases in between. CDR3 in amino acids: CSASSVPQGNYGYTF. The DNA of the CDR3 is TGCAGTGCTAGTTCAGTACCACAGGGAAACTATGGCTACACCTTC.

The chain recombines TRBV6-1 with TRBJ1-2; D gene ambiguous. Per germline, CDR1 MNHNS and CDR2 SASEGT. The length of the CDR3 is 10 residues. V was shortened by 1 base and J by 8 bases, with 2 bases between the two germline ends. The CDR3 loop is CASSEVGYTF. Written as DNA, the CDR3 is TGTGCCAGCAGTGAAGTAGGCTACACCTTC.

The J gene is TRBJ2-1, the V gene TRBV19; D is ambiguous. V gave up 3 bases and J gave up 6 bases, with 12 bases separating them. This CDR3 contains 14 residues. Germline CDR1 is LNHDA and CDR2 is SQIVND (reference sequence). This CDR3 reads CASSMSGSSNEQFF. CDR3 nucleotide sequence: TGTGCCAGTAGTATGTCCGGTAGCAGCAATGAGCAGTTCTTC.

The V call is TRBV7-2, the J call TRBJ1-4; D is unclear. Trimming removed 1 base at V and 8 bases at J, with 8 bases between. CDR1 and CDR2 from the germline V gene are SGHTA and FQGNSA. The CDR3 extends over 13 amino acids. As DNA, the CDR3 is TGTGCCAGCAGCTTAGTCCGGGAAGAAAAACTGTTTTTT. Amino acid sequence: CASSLVREEKLFF.

V and J are TRBV12-3 or TRBV12-4 and TRBJ2-1, with 10 bases identical to TRBD2. The V gene end was trimmed by 8 bases and the J gene end by 5 bases; junction bases not matched to a gene: 3. CDR3 length: 13 residues. CDR3 coding DNA: TGTGCCAGCGGGACTAGCGACAACAATGAGCAGTTCTTC. Its protein product is CASGTSDNNEQFF.

The chain joins TRBV5-1 to TRBJ1-2; 8 bases fit TRBD1. The CDR3 totals 15 residues. The germline V gene encodes CDR1 SGHRS and CDR2 YFSETQ. With 2 bases clipped from V and 3 bases from J, the junction kept 6 bases outside the gene matches. CDR3 bases: TGCGCCAGCAGCTTAGACGGACAGGGCTACTATGGCTACACCTTC. Amino acids: CASSLDGQGYYGYTF.

The V and J genes are TRBV5-4 and TRBJ2-5; TRBD2 might be the D (6 bases). Germline V CDR1 and CDR2: SGHNT, YYREEE (reference sequence). The CDR3 is 15 residues long. Trimming stripped 4 bases from V and 4 bases from J, with 17 bases between. CDR3 nucleotide sequence: TGTGCCAGCAGCCTCCCCTTGGGCGGGGCAGAGACCCAGTACTTC. Residues: CASSLPLGGAETQYF.

The V call is TRBV19, the J call TRBJ1-5; D is ambiguous. The germline gives CDR1 LNHDA, CDR2 SQIVND (reference sequence). The CDR3 sequence is 14 residues long. Between the trimmed V and J ends, which lost 6 bases and 4 bases, there was a span of 13 bases. The CDR3 sequence: CASSILERNQPQHF. CDR3 DNA: TGTGCCAGTAGCATCCTCGAGCGAAATCAGCCCCAGCATTTT.

This rearrangement joins TRBV2 to TRBJ1-3; 9 bases agree with TRBD1. The length of the CDR3 is 15 residues. The junction had 6 bases not matched to a gene; V was cut back by 5 bases and J by 4 bases. The germline V gene has CDR1 SNHLY and CDR2 FYNNEI. The CDR3 reads CASSSDRGSGNTIYF. The CDR3 bases are TGTGCCAGCAGTTCGGACAGGGGTTCGGGAAACACCATATATTTT.

This rearrangement joins TRBV7-8 to TRBJ1-1; 10 bases match TRBD1. This CDR3 has 14 amino acids. The V gene's germline CDR1 is SGHVS and CDR2 FQNEAQ. Trimming cost V 5 bases and J 4 bases; bases outside gene matches: 4. The CDR3 sequence: CASSRQGAITEAFF. CDR3 sequence (DNA): TGTGCCAGCAGCCGACAGGGGGCAATCACTGAAGCTTTCTTT.

This chain uses TRBV6-5 with TRBJ1-6; weak D call: TRBD1 (6 bases). This CDR3 contains 15 residues. Germline CDR1 reads MNHEY; CDR2 reads SVGAGI. Trimming took off 10 bases at V and 6 bases at J, with 19 bases between the two ends. The CDR3 bases are TGTGCCACCACGAACAGGGATCGAAGTAATTCACCCCTCCACTTT. Its translation is CATTNRDRSNSPLHF.

V and J are TRBV5-1 and TRBJ1-1, with D perhaps TRBD1 (5 bases). This CDR3 region has 13 residues. From germline, CDR1 is SGHRS and CDR2 YFSETQ. The germline V and J ends were trimmed by 3 bases and 11 bases, with 17 bases remaining between them. The DNA for the CDR3 is TGCGCCAGCAGCTGGGATGGGGCCTTAACGGCTTTCTTT. Translation gives CASSWDGALTAFF. The whole variable domain, remainder taken from reference TRBV5-1 and TRBJ1-1, is KAGVTQTPRYLIKTRGQQVTLSCSPISGHRSVSWYQQTPGQGLQFLFEYFSETQRNKGNFPGRFSGRQFSNSRSEMNVSTLELGDSALYLCASSWDGALTAFFGQGTRLTVV.

V gene TRBV3-1 (or the pseudogene TRBV3-2) combines with J gene TRBJ1-1; D gene unclear. The CDR3 spans 14 residues. CDR1 is LGHDT and CDR2 is YNNKEL in the germline V gene (reference sequence). The V and J ends lost 1 base and 3 bases respectively, with 9 bases between them. The CDR3 DNA follows: TGTGCCAGCAGCCAAGGTCGCGTACACACTGAAGCTTTCTTT. Translating gives CASSQGRVHTEAFF.

This sequence joins TRBV5-1 and TRBJ2-2, with TRBD2 as a possible D gene (5 bases). This CDR3 spans 14 amino acids. Germline CDR1 reads SGHRS; CDR2 reads YFSETQ. V lost 2 bases, J lost 3 bases, and 8 bases lay in between. The chain's CDR3 is CASSFGLDTGELFF. In DNA form, the CDR3 reads TGCGCCAGCAGCTTCGGACTCGACACCGGGGAGCTGTTTTTT.

This chain joins TRBV27 and TRBJ2-1; 7 bases agree with TRBD2. The CDR3 sequence is 14 residues long. V lost 2 bases, J lost 7 bases, and 5 bases stayed unmatched. The germline CDR1 and CDR2 sequences are MNHEY and SMNVEV (reference sequence). CDR3 sequence: CASSLTGGRNEQFF. In DNA, the CDR3 is TGTGCCAGCAGTTTAACGGGAGGAAGGAATGAGCAGTTCTTC.

The chain joins TRBV15 to TRBJ1-1; no firm D call. The germline CDR1 and CDR2 sequences are LNHNV and YYDKDF (reference sequence). The V end lost 2 bases, the J end lost 5 bases, and 15 bases lay between the germline ends. The CDR3 is 15 residues long. CDR3: CATSRIGVKATEAFF. CDR3 nucleotides: TGTGCCACCAGCAGAATCGGGGTAAAAGCGACTGAAGCTTTCTTT.

This sequence joins TRBV11-3 and TRBJ2-4; a weak D match, TRBD1 (5 bases). Trimming removed 5 bases at V and 6 bases at J, with 8 bases between. The CDR3 contains 12 residues. Germline CDR1 and CDR2: SGHNT and YENEEA. This chain's CDR3 is CASSQRGNIQYF. DNA of the CDR3: TGTGCCAGCAGCCAAAGGGGAAACATTCAGTACTTC.

The V call is TRBV4-3, the J call TRBJ2-2, with 7 bases fitting TRBD2. Germline values: CDR1 LGHNA, CDR2 YSLEER. The CDR3 covers 18 residues. After removal of 5 bases from V and 2 bases from J, the junction contained 14 bases not matched to a gene. The CDR3 DNA is TGCGCCAGCAGCTACGAGCTTCCAGCGGGGATTAACACCGGGGAGCTGTTTTTT. Translated: CASSYELPAGINTGELFF.

The V gene is TRBV2, the J gene TRBJ2-3; the match to TRBD2 covers 8 bases. Per germline, CDR1 SNHLY and CDR2 FYNNEI. This CDR3 has 17 amino acids. After removal of 4 bases from V and 2 bases from J, the junction contained 11 bases not matched to a gene. DNA for the CDR3: TGTGCCAGCAGTGGCTCCCCGGGAGGGGCTATCACAGATACGCAGTATTTT. Protein product: CASSGSPGGAITDTQYF.

The chain uses TRBV7-2 and TRBJ1-5; 9 bases fit TRBD1. Germline V gene data show CDR1 as SGHTA and CDR2 as FQGNSA. This CDR3 spans 17 amino acids. Unmatched junction bases numbered 10, after V lost 4 bases and J lost 3 bases. The CDR3 loop is CASSSAFGQGPNQPQHF. CDR3 DNA sequence: TGTGCCAGCAGCTCCGCCTTCGGACAGGGGCCCAATCAGCCCCAGCATTTT.

The chain uses TRBV30 and TRBJ2-2; TRBD2 is a possible D gene (5 bases). This CDR3 has 16 residues. Trimming took off 2 bases at V and 0 bases at J, with 13 bases between the two ends. The germline gives CDR1 GTSNPN, CDR2 SVGIG (reference sequence). CDR3 sequence: CAWSRTRGPNTGELFF. The CDR3 DNA follows: TGTGCCTGGAGTAGGACTCGCGGGCCGAACACCGGGGAGCTGTTTTTT.

The chain couples TRBV27 to TRBJ1-2; maybe TRBD1 (5 bases). V was clipped by 4 bases and J by 8 bases, with 20 bases between them. The germline V gene has CDR1 MNHEY and CDR2 SMNVEV (reference sequence). CDR3 length equals 15 residues. The CDR3 reads CASSSYRGVALGYTF. The CDR3 nucleotides are TGTGCCAGCAGTTCATATCGGGGGGTGGCACTGGGCTACACCTTC.